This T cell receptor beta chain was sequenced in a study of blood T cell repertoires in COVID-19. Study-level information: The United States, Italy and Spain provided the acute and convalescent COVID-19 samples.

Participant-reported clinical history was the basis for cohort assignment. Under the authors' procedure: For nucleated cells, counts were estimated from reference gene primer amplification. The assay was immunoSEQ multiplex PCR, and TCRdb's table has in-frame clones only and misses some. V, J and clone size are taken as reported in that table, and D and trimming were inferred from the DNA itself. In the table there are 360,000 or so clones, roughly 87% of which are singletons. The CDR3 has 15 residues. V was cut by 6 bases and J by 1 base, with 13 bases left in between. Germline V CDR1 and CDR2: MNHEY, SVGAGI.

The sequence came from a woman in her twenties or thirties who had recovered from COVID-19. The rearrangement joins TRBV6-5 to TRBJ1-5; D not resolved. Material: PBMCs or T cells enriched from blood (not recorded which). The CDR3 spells CASRVRTSSNQPQHF. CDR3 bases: TGTGCCAGCAGGGTGAGGACTTCGAGCAATCAGCCCCAGCATTTT.